Listed here are 9 T cell receptor beta chains from one sample, sequenced in a study of OX40 agonist ivuxolimab in advanced cancers. The method was immunoSEQ multiplex PCR; TCRdb's version includes in-frame clones alone and lacks a portion of them. The table has tens of thousands of clones, 65% to 80% seen once; the top ten hold around 13%. The sample was CD4+ or CD8+ T cells sorted from blood, taken in a trial of the OX40 agonist ivuxolimab. The source of these receptors is an adult with an advanced solid tumor such as melanoma, head and neck, liver or kidney cancer.

The rearrangement uses TRBV28 and TRBJ1-2, with 10 bases lining up with TRBD1. The CDR3 runs 21 residues. The junction had 23 bases not matched to a gene; V was cut back by 3 bases and J by 4 bases. Germline assignment: CDR1 MDHEN and CDR2 SYDVKM. The CDR3 spells CASSFLAGRGQGIKDGYGYTF. DNA for the CDR3: TGTGCCAGCAGTTTCCTCGCGGGTCGGGGACAGGGGATAAAGGATGGCTATGGCTACACCTTC.

The chain uses TRBV2 and TRBJ1-4; the D gene is possibly TRBD1 (6 bases). The CDR3 covers 15 residues. CDR1 and CDR2 from the germline V gene are SNHLY and FYNNEI. V lost 3 bases, J lost 2 bases, and 10 bases lay in between. Written as DNA, the CDR3 is TGTGCCAGCAGTGACCGGGGGGCGACTAATGAAAAACTGTTTTTT. This encodes CASSDRGATNEKLFF.

The J gene is TRBJ2-3, the V gene TRBV15, with 9 positions matching TRBD1. Germline V CDR1 and CDR2: LNHNV, YYDKDF (reference sequence). CDR3 length: 16 amino acids. Losses at the gene ends were 3 bases for V and 1 base for J; bases not matched to a gene: 5. The CDR3 nucleotides are TGTGCCACCAGCAGGGGACAGGGAGGAGGCACAGATACGCAGTATTTT. Its protein is CATSRGQGGGTDTQYF.

This sequence joins TRBV28 and TRBJ2-6, with 9 bases lining up with TRBD1. Germline CDR1 MDHEN, CDR2 SYDVKM. The ends lost 6 bases at V and 0 bases at J; junction bases unmatched: 9. CDR3 length equals 18 residues. CDR3: CASRAHRGPSSGANVLTF. The CDR3 coding sequence is TGTGCCAGCAGAGCGCACAGGGGGCCAAGCTCTGGGGCCAACGTCCTGACTTTC. Full variable domain (missing parts from reference TRBV28 and TRBJ2-6): DVKVTQSSRYLVKRTGEKVFLECVQDMDHENMFWYRQDPGLGLRLIYFSYDVKMKEKGDIPEGYSVSREKKERFSLILESASTNQTSMYLCASRAHRGPSSGANVLTFGAGSRLTVL.

The rearrangement links TRBV6-1 to TRBJ2-7; 9 bases agree with TRBD2. CDR3 length: 15 residues. V trimming: 4 bases; J trimming: 3 bases; junction bases outside the gene matches: 7. The germline gives CDR1 MNHNS, CDR2 SASEGT. CDR3: CASSGWLAGRYEQYF. CDR3 nucleotides: TGTGCCAGCAGTGGTTGGCTAGCGGGGCGCTACGAGCAGTACTTC.

This clone was detected a few times. The CDR3 sequence is CASSRTSYNEKLFF. The DNA for the CDR3 is TGTGCCAGCAGCCGGACTAGCTATAATGAAAAACTGTTTTTT. The J gene is TRBJ1-4, the V gene TRBV28; D not certain. This CDR3 contains 14 residues. V shed 6 bases and J shed 4 bases, with 12 bases lying between them. Germline CDR1 is MDHEN and CDR2 is SYDVKM.

V gene TRBV6-5 combines with J gene TRBJ2-1; D gene unclear. Trimming shortened V by 0 bases and J by 4 bases, and 10 bases separated the two germline ends. The CDR3 has 15 residues. Germline CDR1 reads MNHEY; CDR2 reads SVGAGI. This chain's CDR3 is CASSYSREPYNEQFF. CDR3 nucleotide sequence: TGTGCCAGCAGTTACTCCCGCGAGCCGTACAATGAGCAGTTCTTC.

This clone has just one count. The chain carries TRBV7-9 and TRBJ1-1; D not certain. Germline V gives CDR1 SEHNR, CDR2 FQNEAQ (reference sequence). There are 13 residues in the CDR3. The V end lost 1 base, the J end lost 1 base, and 4 bases lay between the germline ends. The CDR3 sequence is CASSLGSNTEAFF. CDR3 DNA: TGTGCCAGCAGCTTAGGTTCGAACACTGAAGCTTTCTTT. The full variable domain, in which reference TRBV7-9 and TRBJ1-1 provide the parts outside the CDR3, is DTGVSQNPRHKITKRGQNVTFRCDPISEHNRLYWYRQTLGQGPEFLTYFQNEAQLEKSRLLSDRFSAERPKGSFSTLEIQRTEQGDSAMYLCASSLGSNTEAFFGQGTRLTVV.

This clone has more than one count but fewer than ten. The chain employs TRBV27 and TRBJ2-1; D is possibly TRBD2 (6 bases). Trimming removed 2 bases at V and 7 bases at J, with 21 bases between. Germline assignment: CDR1 MNHEY and CDR2 SMNVEV (reference sequence). The CDR3 runs to 17 residues. CDR3 sequence: CASSLLVRAGWINEQFF. The CDR3 nucleotides read TGTGCCAGCAGTTTACTGGTTAGGGCGGGATGGATAAATGAGCAGTTCTTC.